Described below is a single TCR beta chain sequence and its context. The antigen is unknown. The repertoire was sequenced with immunoSEQ multiplex PCR; TCRdb's copy has only in-frame clones and lacks some. The sample carries some 85,000 clones, around 80% recorded once. This specimen belongs to a study of T cells in localized non-small cell lung cancer. General study points: In adjacent lung appeared a median roughly 56 of the top 100 tumor clones. Maximal T cell clonality occurred in uninvolved adjacent lung, with tumor ranking below it.

The receptor's source is a man between 40 and 70 years old with stage II squamous cell lung carcinoma. Sequences were derived from PBMCs, sampled before any cancer treatment.

This CDR3 reads CASGTGAVGQPQHF. The CDR3, as DNA: TGTGCCAGTGGGACAGGGGCGGTAGGGCAGCCCCAGCATTTT. The chain employs TRBV19 and TRBJ1-5; 10 bases are a match to TRBD1. Per germline, CDR1 LNHDA and CDR2 SQIVND (reference sequence). V shed 8 bases and J 7 bases; nucleotides not matched to a gene: 8. The CDR3 contains 14 residues.